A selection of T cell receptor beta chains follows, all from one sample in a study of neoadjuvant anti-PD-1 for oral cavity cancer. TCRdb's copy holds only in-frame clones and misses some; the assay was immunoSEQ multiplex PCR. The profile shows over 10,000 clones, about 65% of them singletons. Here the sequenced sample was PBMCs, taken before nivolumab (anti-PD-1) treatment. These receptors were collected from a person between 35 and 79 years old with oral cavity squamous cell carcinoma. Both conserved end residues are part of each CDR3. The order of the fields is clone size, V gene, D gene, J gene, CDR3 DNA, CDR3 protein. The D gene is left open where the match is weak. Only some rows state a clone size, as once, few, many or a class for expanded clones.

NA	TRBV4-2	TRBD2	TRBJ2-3	TGTGCCAGCAGCCAAGCAGCGACTAGCGGGGCACCGTCACAAGATACGCAGTATTTT	CASSQAATSGAPSQDTQYF
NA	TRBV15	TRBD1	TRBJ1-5	TGTGCCACCAGCAGAGATCCAGGGGGAGGCCAGCCCCAGCATTTT	CATSRDPGGGQPQHF
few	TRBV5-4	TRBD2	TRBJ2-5	TGTGCCAGCAGCTTGTGGGGACTAGCGGGGGGGGAGACCCAGTACTTC	CASSLWGLAGGETQYF
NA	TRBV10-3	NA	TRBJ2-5	TGTGCCATCAGTGATTCAGGGAGGGAGACCCAGTACTTC	CAISDSGRETQYF
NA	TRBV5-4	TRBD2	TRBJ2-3	TGTGCCAGCAGAGGGACTAGTACCACAGATACGCAGTATTTT	CASRGTSTTDTQYF
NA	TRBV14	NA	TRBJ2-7	TGTGCCAGCAGCCAGGTCTTGGGACGGACGGACTCCGAGCAGTACTTC	CASSQVLGRTDSEQYF
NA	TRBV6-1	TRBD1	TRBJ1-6	TGTGCCAGCAGTGGAGGACAGGGAGAATACTATAATTCACCCCTCCACTTT	CASSGGQGEYYNSPLHF
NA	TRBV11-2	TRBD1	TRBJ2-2	TGTGCCAGCAGCCGCACTGGGACAGGGAACACCGGGGAGCTGTTTTTT	CASSRTGTGNTGELFF
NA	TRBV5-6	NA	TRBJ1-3	TGTGCCAGCACCTCTTATGACCGGGACAATCTAAACACCATATATTTT	CASTSYDRDNLNTIYF
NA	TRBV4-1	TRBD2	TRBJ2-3	TGCGCCAGCAGCCAAGACAGCGGGGGAGCTCAGGGAGATACGCAGTATTTT	CASSQDSGGAQGDTQYF
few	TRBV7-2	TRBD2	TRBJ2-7	TGTGCCAGCAGCTTAGATCCTAGCGGGTACGAGCAGTACTTC	CASSLDPSGYEQYF
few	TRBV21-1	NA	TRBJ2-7	TGTGCCAGCACCCAACCCGGGGGCAGAGGGGACGAGCAGTACTTC	CASTQPGGRGDEQYF
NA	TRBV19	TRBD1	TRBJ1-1	TGTGCCAGTAGTAACAGGGGCACTGAAGCTTTCTTT	CASSNRGTEAFF
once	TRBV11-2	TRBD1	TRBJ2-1	TGTGCCAGCAGCCCCAACCGGGACAGGGAGCAGTTCTTC	CASSPNRDREQFF
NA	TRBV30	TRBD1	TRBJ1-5	TGTGCCATCCGCCGGGACAGGGATGACAATCAGCCCCAGCATTTT	CAIRRDRDDNQPQHF
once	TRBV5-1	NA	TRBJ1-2	TGCGCCAGCAGTCGAACCCGGGACCCGACCGGTGGCTACACCTTC	CASSRTRDPTGGYTF
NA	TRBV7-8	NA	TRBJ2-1	TGTGCCAGCAGCTTAAGGGGGGGCAGGACCTACAATGAGCAGTTCTTC	CASSLRGGRTYNEQFF
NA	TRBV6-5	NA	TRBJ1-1	TGTGCCAGCATCCCGCCAAGTCGGGCTGAAGCTTTCTTT	CASIPPSRAEAFF
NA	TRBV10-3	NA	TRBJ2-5	TGTGCCGTTCGCATCGACGGCGAAGAGACCCAGTACTTC	CAVRIDGEETQYF
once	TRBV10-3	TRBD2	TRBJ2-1	TGTGCCATCACCCCCTCGGGAGGGGGAAATGAGCAGTTCTTC	CAITPSGGGNEQFF
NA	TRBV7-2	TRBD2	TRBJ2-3	TGTGCCAGCAGCTTAGCAGCGGGGGGAACGGATACGCAGTATTTT	CASSLAAGGTDTQYF
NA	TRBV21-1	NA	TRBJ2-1	TGTGCCAGTGCCGGGAGGTCCTCCTACAATGAGCAGTTCTTC	CASAGRSSYNEQFF
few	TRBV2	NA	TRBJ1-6	TGTGCCAGCAGTGCCCGGGAGAGGGATTCACCCCTCCACTTT	CASSARERDSPLHF
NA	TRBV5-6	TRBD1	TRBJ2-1	TGTGCCAGCAGCCCGGACAGGGGGAATGAGCAGTTCTTC	CASSPDRGNEQFF
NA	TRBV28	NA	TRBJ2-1	TGTGCCAGCAGTTGGGGGTCCTCCTACAATGAGCAGTTCTTC	CASSWGSSYNEQFF
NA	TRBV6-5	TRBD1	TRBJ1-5	TGTGCCAGCAGTACAGGGGCTAATCAGCCCCAGCATTTT	CASSTGANQPQHF
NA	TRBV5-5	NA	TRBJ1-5	TGTGCCAGCAGCTTGGGGGGGGTCCAGCAGCCCCAGCATTTT	CASSLGGVQQPQHF
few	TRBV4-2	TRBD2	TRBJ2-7	TGTGCCAGCAGCCCAGAGACTAGCGGGGTCTACGAGCAGTACTTC	CASSPETSGVYEQYF
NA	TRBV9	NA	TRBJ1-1	TGTGCCAGCAGCTACCAAGGGGGTGCGGGGGAAGCTTTCTTT	CASSYQGGAGEAFF
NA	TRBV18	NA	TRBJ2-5	TGTGCCAGCTCACCAGCCTACCAACAAGAGACCCAGTACTTC	CASSPAYQQETQYF
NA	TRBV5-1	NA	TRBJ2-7	TGCGCCAGCCGAACAGGGGGGTTTAGCGGGAACTCCTACGAGCAGTACTTC	CASRTGGFSGNSYEQYF
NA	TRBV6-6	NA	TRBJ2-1	TGTGCCAGCAGTTATTGGAGACGAGGGACGAATGAGCAGTTCTTC	CASSYWRRGTNEQFF
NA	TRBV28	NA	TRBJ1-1	TGTGCCAGCAGGCCCTTTCTGGGAAACACTGAAGCTTTCTTT	CASRPFLGNTEAFF
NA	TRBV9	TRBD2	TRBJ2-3	TGTGCCAGCAGCGTAGCTGTGTCTAGCGGGGGGGCCTTAGATACGCAGTATTTT	CASSVAVSSGGALDTQYF
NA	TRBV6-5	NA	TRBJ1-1	TGTGCCAGCAGTGAAAATTACGGCACTGAAGCTTTCTTT	CASSENYGTEAFF